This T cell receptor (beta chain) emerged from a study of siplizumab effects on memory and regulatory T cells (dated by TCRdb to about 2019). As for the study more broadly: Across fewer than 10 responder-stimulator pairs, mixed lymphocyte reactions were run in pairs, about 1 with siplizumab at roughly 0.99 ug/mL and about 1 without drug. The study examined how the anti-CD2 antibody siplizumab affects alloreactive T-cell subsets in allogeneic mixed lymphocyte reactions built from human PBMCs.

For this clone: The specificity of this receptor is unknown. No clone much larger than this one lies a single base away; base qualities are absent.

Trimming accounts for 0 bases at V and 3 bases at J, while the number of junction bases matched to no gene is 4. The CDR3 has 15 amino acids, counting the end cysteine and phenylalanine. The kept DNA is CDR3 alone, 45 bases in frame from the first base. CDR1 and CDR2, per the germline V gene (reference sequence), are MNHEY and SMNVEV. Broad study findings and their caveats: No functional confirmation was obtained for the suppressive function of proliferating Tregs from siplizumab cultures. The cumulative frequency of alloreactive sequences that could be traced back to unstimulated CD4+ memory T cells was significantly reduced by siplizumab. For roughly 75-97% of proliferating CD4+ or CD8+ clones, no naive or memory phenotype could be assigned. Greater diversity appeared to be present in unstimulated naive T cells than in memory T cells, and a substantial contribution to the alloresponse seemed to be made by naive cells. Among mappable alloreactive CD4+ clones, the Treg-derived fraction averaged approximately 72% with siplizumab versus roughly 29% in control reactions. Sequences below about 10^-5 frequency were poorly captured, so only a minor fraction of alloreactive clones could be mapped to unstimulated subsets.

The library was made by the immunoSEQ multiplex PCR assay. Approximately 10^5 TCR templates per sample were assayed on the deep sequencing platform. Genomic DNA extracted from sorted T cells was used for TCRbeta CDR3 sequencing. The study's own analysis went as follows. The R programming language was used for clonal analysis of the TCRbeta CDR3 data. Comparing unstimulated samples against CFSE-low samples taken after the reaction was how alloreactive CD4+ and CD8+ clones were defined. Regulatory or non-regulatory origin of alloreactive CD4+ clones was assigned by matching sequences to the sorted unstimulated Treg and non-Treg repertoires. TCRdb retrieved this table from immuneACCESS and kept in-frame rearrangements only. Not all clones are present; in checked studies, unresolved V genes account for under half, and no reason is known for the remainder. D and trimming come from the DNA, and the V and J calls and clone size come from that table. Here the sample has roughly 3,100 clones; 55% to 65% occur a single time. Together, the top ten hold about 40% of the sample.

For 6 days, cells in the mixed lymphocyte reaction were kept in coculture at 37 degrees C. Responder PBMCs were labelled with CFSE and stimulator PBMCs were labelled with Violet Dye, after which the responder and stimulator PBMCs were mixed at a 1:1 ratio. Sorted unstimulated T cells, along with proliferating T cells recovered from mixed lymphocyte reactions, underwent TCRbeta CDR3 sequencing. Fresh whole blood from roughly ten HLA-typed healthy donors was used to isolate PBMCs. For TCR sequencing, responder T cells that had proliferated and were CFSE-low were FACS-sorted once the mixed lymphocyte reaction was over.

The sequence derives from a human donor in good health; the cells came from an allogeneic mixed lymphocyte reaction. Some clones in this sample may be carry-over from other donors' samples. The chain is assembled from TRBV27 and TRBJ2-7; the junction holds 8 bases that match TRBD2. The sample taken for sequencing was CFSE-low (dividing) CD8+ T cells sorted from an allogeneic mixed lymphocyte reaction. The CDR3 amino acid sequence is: CASSLSASGYYEQYF. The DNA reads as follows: TGTGCCAGCAGTTTATCGGCTAGCGGGTACTACGAGCAGTACTTC.